Following are 3 T cell receptor beta chains from one sample sequenced in a study of blood T cells in healthy people across ages. The second PCR ran about 6 to 12 cycles with a sample-barcoded 5' primer and J-beta primers. A single record per CDR3 protein comes from TCRdb applying MiXCR to the 5' RACE reads. Of about 680,000 distinct CDR3 sequences detected, about 52% appear once; the ten largest clones hold around a third. Specimen: blood. The receptors stem from an older woman in good health.

This clonotype was picked up many times. V gene TRBV20-1 combines with J gene TRBJ2-3, with a possible D match to TRBD1 (5 bases). This CDR3 comprises 16 residues. Germline values: CDR1 DFQATT, CDR2 SNEGSKA (reference sequence). V was pared by 6 bases and J by 0 bases, with 19 bases between. Written as DNA, the CDR3 is TGCAGTGCCCTAAGGGGAAGAGGTACTAGCACAGATACGCAGTATTTT. Translation gives CSALRGRGTSTDTQYF.

This clonotype has more than one count but fewer than ten. The chain uses TRBV20-1 and TRBJ2-4, with 10 bases that match TRBD1. The J call may be in error: the DNA end matches TRBJ2-7 better. CDR1 is DFQATT and CDR2 is SNEGSKA in the germline V gene (reference sequence). This CDR3 has 16 amino acids. The CDR3 is CSAFAPGQGSIYEQYF. The CDR3 coding sequence is TGCAGTGCCTTCGCCCCGGGACAGGGGTCAATCTACGAGCAGTACTTC.

This clonotype came up many times. The V call is TRBV29-1, the J call TRBJ2-1, with D perhaps given as TRBD1 or TRBD2 (5 bases each). Trimming took 7 bases from V and 4 from J, leaving 14 bases between them. Germline V gene lookup returns CDR1 SQVTM and CDR2 ANQGSEA. The CDR3 length is 13 residues. CDR3 bases: TGCAGCGCCGTGGGGGAGACTTACAATGAGCAGTTCTTC. It is translated as CSAVGETYNEQFF.